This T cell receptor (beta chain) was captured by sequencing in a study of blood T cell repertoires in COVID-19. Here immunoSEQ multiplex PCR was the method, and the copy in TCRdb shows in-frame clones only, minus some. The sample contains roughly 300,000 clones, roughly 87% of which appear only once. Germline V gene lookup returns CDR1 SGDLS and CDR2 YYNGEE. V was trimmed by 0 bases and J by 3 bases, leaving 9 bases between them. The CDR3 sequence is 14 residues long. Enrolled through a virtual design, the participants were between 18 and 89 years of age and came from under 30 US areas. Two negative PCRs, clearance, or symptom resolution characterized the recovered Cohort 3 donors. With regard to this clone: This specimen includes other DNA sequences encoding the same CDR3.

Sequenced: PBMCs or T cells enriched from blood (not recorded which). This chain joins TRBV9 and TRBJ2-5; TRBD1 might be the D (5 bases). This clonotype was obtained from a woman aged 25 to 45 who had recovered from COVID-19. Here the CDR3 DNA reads TGTGCCAGCAGCGTAGGGCAGGGCAAAGAGACCCAGTACTTC. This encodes CASSVGQGKETQYF.